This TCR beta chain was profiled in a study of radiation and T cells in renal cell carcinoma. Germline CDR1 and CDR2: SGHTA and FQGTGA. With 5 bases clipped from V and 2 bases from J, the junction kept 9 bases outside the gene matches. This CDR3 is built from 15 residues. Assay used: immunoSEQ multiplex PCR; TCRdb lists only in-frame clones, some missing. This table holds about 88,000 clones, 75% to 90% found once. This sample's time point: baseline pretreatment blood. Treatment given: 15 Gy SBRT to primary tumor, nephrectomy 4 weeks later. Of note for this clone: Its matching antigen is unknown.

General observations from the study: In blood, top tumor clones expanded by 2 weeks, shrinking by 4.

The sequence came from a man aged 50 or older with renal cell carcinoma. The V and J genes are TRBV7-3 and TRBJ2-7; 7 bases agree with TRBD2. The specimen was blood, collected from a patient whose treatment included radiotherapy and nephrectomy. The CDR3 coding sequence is TGTGCCAGCAGCCCGACTAGCTCGCCTACCTACGAGCAGTACTTC. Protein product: CASSPTSSPTYEQYF.